One sample yielded the 27 T cell receptor beta chains listed below, sequenced in a study of blood T cells in healthy people across ages. Through a sample-barcoded 5' primer and a J-beta primer mix, a second PCR was run for roughly 6 to 12 cycles. TCRdb reanalysed the 5' RACE reads using MiXCR and keeps one entry per CDR3 protein. The table lists 1.5 million to 2 million distinct CDR3 sequences, roughly 27% of them singletons. The sequencing input was blood. The source of these receptors is a woman in her thirties in good health.

About this clonotype: A much more abundant neighbour one base away suggests this may be a read error. The chain carries TRBV11-2 and TRBJ1-2, with D perhaps matching TRBD1 (5 bases). The CDR3 runs to 12 residues. CDR1 is SGHAT, CDR2 FQNNGV, per germline. CDR3 sequence (DNA): TGTGCCAACAGCTTAACAGGTCATGGCTACACCTTC. Its protein product is CANSLTGHGYTF.

This clonotype was observed a handful of times. V gene TRBV7-6 combines with J gene TRBJ1-6, with TRBD1 identical over 7 bases. Germline trimming cut 5 bases from V and 6 bases from J; bases unmatched to any gene: 7. The CDR3 totals 15 residues. In germline, CDR1 is SGHVS, CDR2 FNYEAQ. The CDR3 reads CASSDRDSFNSPLHF. CDR3 bases: TGTGCCAGCAGCGACCGGGACAGCTTTAATTCACCCCTCCACTTT.

This clonotype was recorded a few times. This sequence joins TRBV9 and TRBJ1-6; 7 bases agree with TRBD1. Germline-derived CDR1 and CDR2 are SGDLS and YYNGEE. The V gene end was trimmed by 2 bases and the J gene end by 8 bases; junction bases not matched to a gene: 7. This CDR3 has 15 amino acids. This CDR3 is CASSVMSGGDSPLHF. The CDR3 bases are TGTGCCAGCAGCGTCATGTCAGGGGGTGATTCACCCCTCCACTTT.

This chain links TRBV27 with TRBJ2-2; D unresolved. Germline loops: CDR1 MNHEY, CDR2 SMNVEV (reference sequence). The CDR3 has 12 amino acids. The V gene lost 5 bases and the J gene lost 6 bases, with 7 bases spanning the gap. CDR3 DNA: TGTGCCAGCAGTACCTCGGCCGGGGAGCTGTTTTTT. Its translation is CASSTSAGELFF.

In its sample, this clonotype was seen many times. The chain has TRBV28 and TRBJ2-1, with no clear D. Germline V CDR1 and CDR2: MDHEN, SYDVKM. V lost 7 bases, J lost 7 bases, and 23 bases lay in between. This CDR3 comprises 16 residues. The CDR3 DNA reads as TGTGCCAGCAACCCCGGATGGGCGGTCTCAAGAAATGAGCAGTTCTTC. This encodes CASNPGWAVSRNEQFF.

About this clonotype itself: The germline gene is not matched at one end of the junction; a read error may be the cause. The rearrangement uses TRBV7-2 and TRBJ2-3, with 10 bases that match TRBD2. There are 16 residues in the CDR3. Germline assignment: CDR1 SGHTA and CDR2 FQGNSA. For the CDR3, the DNA is TGTGTCAGCAGCCCCAGTCTAGCGGGAGTGGGAGATACGCAGTATTTT. This gives the protein CVSSPSLAGVGDTQYF.

The V gene is TRBV5-1, the J gene TRBJ1-1; D is uncertain. The CDR3 spans 15 residues. V was shortened by 0 bases and J by 1 base, with 10 bases between the two germline ends. CDR1 SGHRS and CDR2 YFSETQ come from the germline V gene. The DNA of the CDR3 is TGCGCCAGCAGCTTGGGGCCGAGGGAGAACACTGAAGCTTTCTTT. It specifies CASSLGPRENTEAFF.

The chain employs TRBV14 and TRBJ1-1, with D possibly matching TRBD1 (5 bases). CDR3 size: 16 residues. Trimming took 4 bases from V and 0 from J, leaving 15 bases between them. CDR1 SGHDN and CDR2 FVKESK come from the germline V gene. The CDR3 sequence: CASSLRVAGMNTEAFF. The DNA for the CDR3 is TGTGCCAGCAGCCTCAGGGTGGCGGGAATGAACACTGAAGCTTTCTTT.

This clonotype has just a few counts. A much larger clone differs from this one at a single base, so this may be a read error. The chain employs TRBV12-3 or TRBV12-4 and TRBJ2-1; D is possibly TRBD2 (6 bases). The CDR3 extends over 14 amino acids. V lost 5 bases, J lost 8 bases, and 16 bases lay in between. The DNA for the CDR3 is TGTGCCAGCAGTAACCAGCGGAGGGACGATGAGCAGTTCTTC. Translation: CASSNQRRDDEQFF.

This clonotype was counted between two and nine times. The gene calls are TRBV12-3 or TRBV12-4 and TRBJ2-7, with 9 positions matching TRBD1. V lost 6 bases to trimming and J lost 5 bases; unmatched junction nucleotides: 8. The CDR3 covers 14 residues. The CDR3: CASSTYRGHHEQYF. The CDR3 DNA is TGTGCCAGCAGCACATACAGGGGGCATCACGAGCAGTACTTC.

Many counts were recorded for this clonotype. V gene TRBV6-1 combines with J gene TRBJ1-5; a weak D match, TRBD1 (5 bases). The CDR3 runs to 14 residues. The germline CDR1 and CDR2 sequences are MNHNS and SASEGT. Trimming pared 6 bases from V and 1 base from J, leaving 10 bases between. The CDR3 bases are TGTGCCAGCAGGGGGACGGGAAGCAATCAGCCCCAGCATTTT. It translates to CASRGTGSNQPQHF.

At least ten counts were recorded for this clonotype. The chain carries TRBV5-1 and TRBJ2-7; a possible D gene is TRBD1 (6 bases). This CDR3 is built from 15 residues. Between the trimmed V and J ends, which lost 2 bases and 2 bases, there was a span of 14 bases. CDR1 is SGHRS, CDR2 YFSETQ, per germline. The DNA of the CDR3 is TGCGCCAGCAGCTTAGATACAGGGAACCCCTACGAGCAGTACTTC. It codes for CASSLDTGNPYEQYF.

This clonotype was counted only a few times. V and J are TRBV2 and TRBJ2-3; 8 nucleotides align to TRBD2. V dropped 3 bases and J dropped 3; count of bases not matched to a gene: 8. The germline CDR1 and CDR2 sequences are SNHLY and FYNNEI. The CDR3 is made up of 16 amino acids. CDR3 residues: CASSDIPGGWTDTQYF. Here the CDR3 DNA reads TGTGCCAGCAGTGACATCCCGGGGGGGTGGACAGATACGCAGTATTTT.

This clonotype was counted a few times. The DNA of the CDR3 is TGTGCCACCACCCCCTCCGGAGACACTGAAGCTTTCTTT. Translating it yields CATTPSGDTEAFF. The rearrangement joins TRBV6-5 to TRBJ1-1, with unresolved D. The length of the CDR3 is 13 residues. With 10 bases removed from V and 3 bases from J, the gap between germline ends came to 15 bases. Germline V gene data show CDR1 as MNHEY and CDR2 as SVGAGI.

This clonotype has at least ten counts. The genes are TRBV20-1 and TRBJ2-7, with D possibly being TRBD1 or TRBD2 (5 bases each). With 0 bases removed from V and 5 bases from J, the gap between germline ends came to 14 bases. Germline CDR1 and CDR2: DFQATT and SNEGSKA (reference sequence). The CDR3 is 14 residues long. CDR3: CSAREPGRRNEQYF. For the CDR3, the DNA is TGCAGTGCTAGAGAACCAGGGAGAAGGAACGAGCAGTACTTC.

The gene calls are TRBV7-8 and TRBJ2-4, with 8 bases aligning to TRBD2. J gave up 13 bases and V 5 bases, and 10 bases lay outside the gene matches. Germline V lookup: CDR1 SGHVS, CDR2 FQNEAQ. The CDR3 loop spans 13 amino acids. The DNA for the CDR3 is TGTGCCAGCAGCCAGGACGGGAGGGATGAGCAGTACTTC. Translated, it gives CASSQDGRDEQYF. Combining the CDR3 with reference TRBV7-8 and TRBJ2-4 gives the whole variable domain GAGVSQSPRYKVAKRGQDVALRCDPISGHVSLFWYQQALGQGPEFLTYFQNEAQLDKSGLPSDRFFAERPEGSVSTLKIQRTQQEDSAVYLCASSQDGRDEQYFGAGTRLSVL.

This clonotype was observed at least ten times. The chain is built from TRBV6-2 or TRBV6-3 and TRBJ1-1, with D possibly being TRBD1 (6 bases). V dropped 6 bases and J dropped 1 base, with 18 bases sitting between them. Germline V CDR1 and CDR2: MNHEY, SVGEGT. CDR3 length: 16 amino acids. The CDR3 sequence is CASSSVMRQENTEAFF. The CDR3 bases are TGTGCCAGCAGCTCCGTAATGAGACAGGAGAACACTGAAGCTTTCTTT.

This chain joins TRBV11-2 and TRBJ2-3; 10 bases agree with TRBD2. After removal of 5 bases from V and 4 bases from J, the junction contained 12 bases not matched to a gene. Germline CDR1 is SGHAT and CDR2 is FQNNGV. The CDR3 is made up of 17 amino acids. The CDR3 reads CASSLGRSGGAADTQYF. The CDR3 coding sequence is TGTGCCAGCAGCCTGGGGAGAAGCGGGGGGGCAGCAGATACGCAGTATTTT.

The chain employs TRBV7-2 and TRBJ1-2; D is ambiguous. Germline V gene lookup returns CDR1 SGHTA and CDR2 FQGNSA. This CDR3 is 14 amino acids long. Trimming left V 5 bases short and J 8 bases short, with 18 bases between. CDR3 residues: CASSPTVLAGGYTF. In DNA, the CDR3 is TGTGCCAGCAGCCCGACCGTTCTAGCTGGAGGCTACACCTTC.

A few counts support this clonotype. The J gene is TRBJ1-5, the V gene TRBV28; D unresolved. Germline CDR1 and CDR2: MDHEN and SYDVKM. Trimming left V 5 bases short and J 5 bases short, with 4 bases between. The CDR3 sequence is 11 residues long. As DNA, the CDR3 is TGTGCCAGCAGTACTCATCAGCCCCAGCATTTT. It specifies CASSTHQPQHF. The complete variable domain, with remaining parts taken from reference TRBV28 and TRBJ1-5, reads DVKVTQSSRYLVKRTGEKVFLECVQDMDHENMFWYRQDPGLGLRLIYFSYDVKMKEKGDIPEGYSVSREKKERFSLILESASTNQTSMYLCASSTHQPQHFGDGTRLSIL.

This clonotype was counted once. One end of the junction fails to match germline, which may point to a read error. The chain couples TRBV5-6 to TRBJ1-4; D is perhaps TRBD1 (5 bases). The CDR3 covers 14 residues. Germline V gene sequence: CDR1 SGHDT, CDR2 YYEEEE. The CDR3: CASSKTATNEKRFF. The CDR3 DNA reads as TGTGCCAGCTCAAAGACAGCAACTAATGAAAAACGGTTTTTT. Full variable domain (remainder filled in from reference TRBV5-6 and TRBJ1-4): DAGVTQSPTHLIKTRGQQVTLRCSPKSGHDTVSWYQQALGQGPQFIFQYYEEEERQRGNFPDRFSGHQFPNYSSELNVNALLLGDSALYLCASSKTATNEKRFFGSGTQLSVL.

This clonotype was counted between two and nine times. The chain uses TRBV5-1 and TRBJ2-7; D unclear. Trimming stripped 4 bases from V and 0 bases from J, with 11 bases between. Looked up from germline, CDR1 is SGHRS and CDR2 is YFSETQ. The CDR3 has 14 residues. CDR3: CASSPLNPSYEQYF. The CDR3 DNA follows: TGCGCCAGCAGCCCTCTTAACCCCTCCTACGAGCAGTACTTC.

For this clonotype: At one of its ends the junction is not consistent with the germline gene, which may arise from a read error. The rearrangement uses TRBV7-3 and TRBJ2-3, with D unclear. The CDR3 consists of 16 residues. Germline V gene lookup returns CDR1 SGHTA and CDR2 FQGTGA. The CDR3 DNA reads as TGTGCCAGCAGCCGAATAAGGTCCCAGAACCGAGATACGCGGTATTTT. Translating it yields CASSRIRSQNRDTRYF.

The sample holds a few counts of this clonotype. This rearrangement joins TRBV11-2 to TRBJ1-3, with no clear D. V lost 4 bases and J 4 bases, leaving 14 bases between the germline ends. CDR1 and CDR2 from the germline V gene are SGHAT and FQNNGV. The CDR3 totals 15 residues. CDR3 sequence (DNA): TGTGCCAGCAGCTCGCTGCTAGGCCTAGGAAACACCATATATTTT. It specifies CASSSLLGLGNTIYF.

The chain has TRBV3-1 and TRBJ1-2; D may be TRBD1 (5 bases). The V gene's germline CDR1 is LGHDT and CDR2 YNNKEL (reference sequence). Trimming took off 5 bases at V and 8 bases at J, with 21 bases between the two ends. This CDR3 is 15 amino acids long. The CDR3 spells CASSGAFRVTEGYTF. The CDR3, as DNA: TGTGCCAGCAGCGGCGCTTTCAGGGTGACGGAGGGCTACACCTTC.

In this sample, this clonotype turned up many times. The junction departs from germline at one end; a sequencing error may be responsible. The chain has TRBV5-1 and TRBJ1-2; 7 bases map to TRBD1. This CDR3 is built from 13 residues. Germline CDR1 and CDR2: SGHRS and YFSETQ. The CDR3 sequence: CASSSQGNYGYTF. The CDR3 coding sequence is TGTGCCAGCAGCTCACAGGGGAACTATGGCTACACCTTC.

The V call is TRBV7-2, the J call TRBJ1-2, with D tentatively TRBD1 (5 bases). This CDR3 contains 15 residues. CDR1 and CDR2 from the germline V gene are SGHTA and FQGNSA. V was pared by 1 base and J by 4 bases, with 13 bases between. For the CDR3, the DNA is TGTGCCAGCAGCTTAGTAACGGGGGATACCTATGGCTACACCTTC. Translated: CASSLVTGDTYGYTF.